This T cell receptor (beta chain) stems from a study of T cells in Graves' hyperthyroidism and ophthalmopathy. In germline, CDR1 is SGHRS, CDR2 YFSETQ. The CDR3 length is 13 residues. V lost 3 bases and J 1 base, leaving 7 bases between the germline ends. Disease lasting under 3 months, a NOSPECS grade of at least 4, and a Clinical Activity Score of at least 3 were features of the ophthalmopathy patients. Based on clinical symptoms, serum thyroxine and TRAb, thyroid ultrasound and orbital computed tomography, diagnoses were reached. Study-wide results and caveats: The model foresaw ophthalmopathy a median roughly 6.5 months prior to onset. Most clonotypes expanded in thyroid above 0.001 were likewise present in blood.

RNA transcripts provided the source from which TCR beta CDR3 regions were amplified. The HTBI primer set drove a first-round RT-PCR of the TCR CDR3. TCRdb ran MiXCR on the multiplex PCR reads and lists one entry per CDR3 protein. The sample contains about 520,000 distinct CDR3 sequences, around a quarter of which appear only once. This clonotype has a handful of counts. The target antigen is unknown. The V call is TRBV5-1, the J call TRBJ2-5; D remains unclear. The specimen sequenced was blood. The source of this sequence is a young woman with Graves' ophthalmopathy. The CDR3 sequence is CASSYYGQETQYF. CDR3 nucleotides: TGCGCCAGCAGCTACTACGGCCAAGAGACCCAGTACTTC.